Shown below are 8 T cell receptor beta chains from a single sample sequenced in a study of CD8 T cells in Susac syndrome. With random hexamers, 0.5 to 1 ug RNA was reverse transcribed. One entry per CDR3 protein results from TCRdb running MiXCR on the immunoSEQ multiplex PCR reads. The sample comprises fewer than 350,000 distinct CDR3 sequences, over 75% of which are singletons, and around 0.2% rests with the top ten. Sequencing used CD8+ T cells from PBMCs. The receptors stem from a human donor with multiple sclerosis.

The chain carries TRBV2 and TRBJ2-1; no firm D call. CDR3 length: 15 amino acids. Germline assignment: CDR1 SNHLY and CDR2 FYNNEI. V lost 6 bases and J lost 2, with 14 bases in between. The CDR3 sequence: CASRDAGKPYNEQFF. The CDR3 region has the DNA TGTGCCAGCAGGGACGCAGGTAAACCCTACAATGAGCAGTTCTTC.

The chain employs TRBV4-3 and TRBJ2-7, with 13 bases lining up with TRBD2. CDR3 length equals 17 residues. In germline, CDR1 is LGHNA, CDR2 YSLEER. V shed 3 bases, J shed 0 bases, and the junction held 5 bases outside the gene matches. DNA for the CDR3: TGCGCCAGCAGCCAGGGGACTAGCGGGATTAGCTCCTACGAGCAGTACTTC. Its translation is CASSQGTSGISSYEQYF.

The J gene is TRBJ2-7, the V gene TRBV11-3; 11 nucleotides agree with TRBD2. J lost 3 bases, V lost 5 bases, and 6 bases had no gene match. The germline V gene has CDR1 SGHNT and CDR2 YENEEA. The CDR3 has 15 residues. The CDR3 loop reads CASSPDGTSGYEQYF. DNA of the CDR3: TGTGCCAGCAGCCCAGATGGGACTAGCGGCTACGAGCAGTACTTC.

V is TRBV15 and J is TRBJ1-1; D ambiguous. From germline, CDR1 is LNHNV and CDR2 YYDKDF (reference sequence). Trimming shortened V by 1 base and J by 0 bases, and 9 bases separated the two germline ends. There are 15 residues in the CDR3. Written as DNA, the CDR3 is TGTGCCACCAGCAGAGGAGGAAACATGAACACTGAAGCTTTCTTT. Protein sequence: CATSRGGNMNTEAFF.

The rearrangement joins TRBV9 to TRBJ2-1; D is undetermined. Looked up from germline, CDR1 is SGDLS and CDR2 is YYNGEE. The CDR3 contains 13 residues. Trimming cost V 4 bases and J 7 bases, with 12 bases left between them. CDR3 region: CASSLPEINEQFF. CDR3 coding DNA: TGTGCCAGCAGCTTACCTGAGATAAATGAGCAGTTCTTC.

In this sample, this clonotype turned up once. This chain joins TRBV27 and TRBJ2-1; D call uncertain. The CDR3 spans 12 residues. V shed 5 bases and J shed 12 bases, with 14 bases lying between them. Germline V gives CDR1 MNHEY, CDR2 SMNVEV (reference sequence). For the CDR3, the DNA is TGTGCCAGCAGTCCGATTGGGTTTGGGCAGTTCTTC. Translating gives CASSPIGFGQFF.

The chain couples TRBV27 to TRBJ1-1, with 11 bases identical to TRBD1. Germline V gives CDR1 MNHEY, CDR2 SMNVEV (reference sequence). This CDR3 spans 13 amino acids. V shed 7 bases and J 5 bases; nucleotides not matched to a gene: 3. The CDR3 loop is CASTGQGATEAFF. The CDR3 DNA sequence: TGTGCCAGCACCGGACAGGGGGCGACTGAAGCTTTCTTT.

The chain has TRBV11-1 and TRBJ2-1; 12 positions match TRBD2. The CDR3 is made up of 23 amino acids. J was trimmed by 0 bases and V by 4 bases; bases with no gene match: 22. The germline V gene encodes CDR1 SGHAT and CDR2 FQDESV (reference sequence). The CDR3 spells CASSSTGTSGLAIPIGSYNEQFF. The DNA of the CDR3 is TGTGCCAGCAGCTCCACCGGGACTAGCGGGTTAGCGATCCCAATTGGCTCCTACAATGAGCAGTTCTTC.